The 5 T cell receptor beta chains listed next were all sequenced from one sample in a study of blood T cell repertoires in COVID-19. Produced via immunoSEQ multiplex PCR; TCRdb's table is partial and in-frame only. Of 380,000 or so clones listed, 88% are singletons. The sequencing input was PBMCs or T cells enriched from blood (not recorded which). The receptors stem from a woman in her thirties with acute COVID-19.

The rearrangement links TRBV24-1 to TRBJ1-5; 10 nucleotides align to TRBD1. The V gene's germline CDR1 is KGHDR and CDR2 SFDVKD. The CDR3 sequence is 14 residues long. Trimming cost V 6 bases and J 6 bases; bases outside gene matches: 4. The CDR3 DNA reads TGTGCCACCAGTCCGGGACAGGGGAGTCAGCCCCAGCATTTT. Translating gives CATSPGQGSQPQHF.

CDR3 protein: CASSLALSHEAFF. The CDR3, as DNA: TGTGCCAGCAGTTTAGCGCTAAGTCATGAAGCTTTCTTT. The chain employs TRBV12-3 or TRBV12-4 and TRBJ1-1; D gene unclear. The V end was cut by 0 bases, the J end by 7 bases, with 9 bases between. This CDR3 has 13 amino acids.

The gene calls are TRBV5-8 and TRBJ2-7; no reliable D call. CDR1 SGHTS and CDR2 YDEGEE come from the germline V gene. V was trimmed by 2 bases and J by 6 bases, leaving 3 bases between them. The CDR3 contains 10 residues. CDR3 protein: CASSFREQYF. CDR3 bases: TGTGCCAGCAGCTTCCGCGAGCAGTACTTC. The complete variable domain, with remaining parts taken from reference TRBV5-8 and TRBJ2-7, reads EAGVTQSPTHLIKTRGQQATLRCSPISGHTSVYWYQQALGLGLQFLLWYDEGEERNRGNFPPRFSGRQFPNYSSELNVNALELEDSALYLCASSFREQYFGPGTRLTVT.

The CDR3 loop reads CASSLTGLSQPQHF. CDR3 coding DNA: TGCGCCAGCAGCCTAACAGGGCTAAGTCAGCCCCAGCATTTT. The chain links TRBV4-1 to TRBJ1-5; TRBD1 is a possible D gene (6 bases). Germline V CDR1 and CDR2: MGHRA, YSYEKL. This CDR3 comprises 14 residues. V lost 4 bases, J lost 6 bases, and 13 bases lay in between.

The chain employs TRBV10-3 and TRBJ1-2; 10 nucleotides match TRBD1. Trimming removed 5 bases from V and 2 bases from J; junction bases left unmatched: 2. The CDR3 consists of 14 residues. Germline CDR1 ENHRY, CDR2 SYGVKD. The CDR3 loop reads CAISPGQGNYGYTF. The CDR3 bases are TGTGCCATCAGTCCGGGACAGGGGAACTATGGCTACACCTTC.